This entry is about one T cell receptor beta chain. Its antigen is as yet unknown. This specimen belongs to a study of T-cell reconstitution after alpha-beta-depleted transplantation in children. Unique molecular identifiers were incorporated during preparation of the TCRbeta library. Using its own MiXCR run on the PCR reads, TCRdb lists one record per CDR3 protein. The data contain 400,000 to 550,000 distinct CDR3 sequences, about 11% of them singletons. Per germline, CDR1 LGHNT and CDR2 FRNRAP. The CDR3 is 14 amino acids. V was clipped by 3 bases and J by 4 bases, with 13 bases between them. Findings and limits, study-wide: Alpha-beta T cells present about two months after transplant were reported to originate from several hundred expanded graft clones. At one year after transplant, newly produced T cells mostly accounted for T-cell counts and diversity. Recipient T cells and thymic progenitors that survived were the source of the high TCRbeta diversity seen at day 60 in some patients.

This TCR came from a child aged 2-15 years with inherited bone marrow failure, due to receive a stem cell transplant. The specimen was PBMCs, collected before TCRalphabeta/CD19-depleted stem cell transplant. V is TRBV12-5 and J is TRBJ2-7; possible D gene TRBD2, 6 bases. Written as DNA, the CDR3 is TGTGCTAGTGGTTTAGACGGGAGAGGGTACGAGCAGTACTTC. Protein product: CASGLDGRGYEQYF.